Included here is one TCR beta chain sequence, with context. This record belongs to a study of blood T cell repertoires in COVID-19. Study at large: Samples taken during acute and convalescent COVID-19 were collected in the United States, Italy and Spain. PBMCs, B-cell-depleted T cells, or T cells were the source of the cDNA or gDNA that made up the material.

This CDR3 has 16 amino acids. From germline, CDR1 is MNHEY and CDR2 SVGEGT. Deletions cut 1 base from V and 2 bases from J, with 14 bases between. The protocol was immunoSEQ multiplex PCR, while the TCRdb copy is restricted to in-frame clones and leaves out a portion. The sample contains about 39,000 clones, 80% to 90% of which appear only once. The receptor was isolated from a man between 60 and 70 years old in a cohort sampled during active COVID-19. The rearrangement joins TRBV6-2 or TRBV6-3 to TRBJ1-2; TRBD1 is a possible D gene (6 bases). Sample: peripheral blood. CDR3 sequence (DNA): TGTGCCAGCAGTTACTTATCAGGGACAACAAACTATGGCTACACCTTC. Residues: CASSYLSGTTNYGYTF.